One sample yielded the 9 T cell receptor beta chains listed below, sequenced in a study of T-cell reconstitution after alpha-beta-depleted transplantation in children. Preparation of the TCRbeta library used unique molecular identifiers. TCRdb called the PCR reads again in MiXCR, with one record for every CDR3 protein. The sample contains about 400,000 distinct CDR3 sequences, around 15% of which appear only once. Sequencing was performed on PBMCs, mostly from graft donor cells, taken 360 days after TCRalphabeta/CD19-depleted stem cell transplant. The receptor set was obtained from a boy younger than two who had a stem cell transplant for Wiskott-Aldrich syndrome, so the T cells may come from the graft donor.

The gene calls are TRBV5-1 and TRBJ2-5; D might be TRBD2 (6 bases). This CDR3 is 15 amino acids long. The germline V gene encodes CDR1 SGHRS and CDR2 YFSETQ. V was trimmed by 0 bases and J by 4 bases, leaving 13 bases between them. The CDR3 bases are TGCGCCAGCAGCTTGGGCGGGACGTCGGGAGAGACCCAGTACTTC. The encoded protein is CASSLGGTSGETQYF.

J is TRBJ2-1 and V is TRBV7-8; 7 positions match TRBD1. Germline assignment: CDR1 SGHVS and CDR2 FQNEAQ. This CDR3 spans 14 amino acids. Trimming cost V 5 bases and J 6 bases; bases outside gene matches: 7. CDR3 sequence: CASSLKRGRNEQFF. For the CDR3, the DNA is TGTGCCAGCAGCCTAAAGAGGGGGCGCAATGAGCAGTTCTTC.

This clonotype was counted a few times. This chain joins TRBV12-3 or TRBV12-4 and TRBJ2-2, with TRBD1 matching 7 bases. The CDR3 loop spans 17 amino acids. With V trimmed by 5 bases and J by 0 bases, 9 bases remained unmatched. The CDR3 protein is CASSPLGQIPNTGELFF. CDR3 sequence (DNA): TGTGCCAGCAGTCCCCTGGGACAGATCCCGAACACCGGGGAGCTGTTTTTT.

This clonotype appeared a few times. V is TRBV18 and J is TRBJ2-4; 7 nucleotides line up with TRBD1. The CDR3 is 15 amino acids. With V trimmed by 6 bases and J by 5 bases, 10 bases remained unmatched. Germline loops: CDR1 KGHSH, CDR2 LQKENI. CDR3 DNA sequence: TGTGCCAGCTCGCCCAAGACAGGGCTGGAAAACATTCAGTACTTC. It yields the protein CASSPKTGLENIQYF.

This clonotype has only a few counts. The chain is built from TRBV12-3 or TRBV12-4 and TRBJ2-1; D gene unclear. V was pared by 3 bases and J by 8 bases, with 8 bases between. There are 12 residues in the CDR3. The CDR3 sequence is CASSLSIHEQFF. Here the CDR3 DNA reads TGTGCCAGCAGTTTGTCGATCCATGAGCAGTTCTTC.

The rearrangement links TRBV18 to TRBJ2-1; D uncertain. V was clipped by 3 bases and J by 0 bases, with 12 bases between them. CDR3 length: 16 amino acids. Germline values: CDR1 KGHSH, CDR2 LQKENI. The CDR3: CASSPAHRSSYNEQFF. CDR3 DNA sequence: TGTGCCAGCTCACCGGCACACCGGAGCTCCTACAATGAGCAGTTCTTC.

V usage is TRBV20-1 and J usage is TRBJ2-1, with D possibly TRBD2 on 5 matching bases. Germline CDR1 is DFQATT and CDR2 is SNEGSKA (reference sequence). V dropped 0 bases and J dropped 0 bases, with 12 bases sitting between them. CDR3 length: 16 residues. The CDR3 DNA reads as TGCAGTGCTAGAGACCCCAAGCGGAGCTCCTACAATGAGCAGTTCTTC. Its protein product is CSARDPKRSSYNEQFF.

This sequence joins TRBV7-2 and TRBJ2-7, with TRBD2 matching over 8 bases. CDR3 length: 15 amino acids. In germline, CDR1 is SGHTA, CDR2 FQGNSA. V was pared by 3 bases and J by 3 bases, with 7 bases of the junction left unmatched. The CDR3 nucleotides are TGTGCCAGCAGCTTGCTAGCGGGCAGGTTCTACGAGCAGTACTTC. As protein: CASSLLAGRFYEQYF.

Many counts were recorded for this clonotype. The CDR3 region is CASSLEGTWNEQYF. The CDR3 DNA sequence: TGCGCCAGCAGCTTGGAAGGGACCTGGAACGAGCAGTACTTC. The rearrangement links TRBV5-1 to TRBJ2-7; either TRBD1 or TRBD2 may fit D (5 bases each). Germline CDR1 and CDR2: SGHRS and YFSETQ. The CDR3 has 14 amino acids. Trimming shortened V by 0 bases and J by 5 bases, and 12 bases separated the two germline ends.